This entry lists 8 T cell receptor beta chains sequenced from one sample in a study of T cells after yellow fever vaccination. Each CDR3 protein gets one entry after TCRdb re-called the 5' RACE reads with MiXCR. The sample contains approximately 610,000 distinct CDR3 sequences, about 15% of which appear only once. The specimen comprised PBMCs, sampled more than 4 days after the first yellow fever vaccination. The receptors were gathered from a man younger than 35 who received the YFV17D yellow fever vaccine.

As DNA, the CDR3 is TGTGCCAGTAGCCTTGACCTCGGGGGACCCACAGATACGCAGTATTTT. This sequence encodes CASSLDLGGPTDTQYF. V usage is TRBV19 and J usage is TRBJ2-3; D is possibly TRBD2 (6 bases). This CDR3 is 16 amino acids long. Germline assignment: CDR1 LNHDA and CDR2 SQIVND (reference sequence). The V and J ends lost 6 bases and 2 bases respectively, with 18 bases between them. The whole variable domain, remainder taken from reference TRBV19 and TRBJ2-3, is DGGITQSPKYLFRKEGQNVTLSCEQNLNHDAMYWYRQDPGQGLRLIYYSQIVNDFQKGDIAEGYSVSREKKESFPLTVTSAQKNPTAFYLCASSLDLGGPTDTQYFGPGTRLTVL.

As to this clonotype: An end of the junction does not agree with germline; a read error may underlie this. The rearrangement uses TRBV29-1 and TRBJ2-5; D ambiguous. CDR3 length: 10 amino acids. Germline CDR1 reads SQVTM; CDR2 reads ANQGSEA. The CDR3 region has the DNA TGCAGCGCTGAACAAGAGACCCAGTACTTC. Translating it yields CSAEQETQYF.

This CDR3 reads CASSVDGTYTEAFF. The CDR3 DNA sequence: TGTGCCAGCAGCGTAGATGGGACGTACACTGAAGCTTTCTTT. The chain is built from TRBV9 and TRBJ1-1; maybe TRBD1 (5 bases). Germline CDR1 is SGDLS and CDR2 is YYNGEE. The CDR3 has 14 residues. Trimming pared 0 bases from V and 3 bases from J, leaving 9 bases between.

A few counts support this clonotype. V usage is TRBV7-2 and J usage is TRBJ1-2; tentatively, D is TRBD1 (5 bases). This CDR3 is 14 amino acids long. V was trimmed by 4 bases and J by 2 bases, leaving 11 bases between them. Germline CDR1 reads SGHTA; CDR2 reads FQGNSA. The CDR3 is CASSWGFSNYGYTF. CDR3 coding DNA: TGTGCCAGCAGCTGGGGGTTTTCCAACTATGGCTACACCTTC.

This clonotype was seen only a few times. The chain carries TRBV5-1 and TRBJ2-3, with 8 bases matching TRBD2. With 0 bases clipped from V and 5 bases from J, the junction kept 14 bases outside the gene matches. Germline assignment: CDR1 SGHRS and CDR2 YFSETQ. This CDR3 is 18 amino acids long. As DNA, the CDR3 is TGCGCCAGCAGCTTGGAGCCAGCGGGGGCCCAAGTTGGAGATACGCAGTATTTT. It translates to CASSLEPAGAQVGDTQYF.

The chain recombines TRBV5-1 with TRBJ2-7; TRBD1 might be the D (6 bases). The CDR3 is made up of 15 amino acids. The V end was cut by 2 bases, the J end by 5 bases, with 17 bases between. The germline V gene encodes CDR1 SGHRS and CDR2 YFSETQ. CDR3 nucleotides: TGCGCCAGCAGCTTCGTGGAACAGGGAGACAACGAGCAGTACTTC. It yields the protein CASSFVEQGDNEQYF. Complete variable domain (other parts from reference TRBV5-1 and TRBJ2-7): KAGVTQTPRYLIKTRGQQVTLSCSPISGHRSVSWYQQTPGQGLQFLFEYFSETQRNKGNFPGRFSGRQFSNSRSEMNVSTLELGDSALYLCASSFVEQGDNEQYFGPGTRLTVT.

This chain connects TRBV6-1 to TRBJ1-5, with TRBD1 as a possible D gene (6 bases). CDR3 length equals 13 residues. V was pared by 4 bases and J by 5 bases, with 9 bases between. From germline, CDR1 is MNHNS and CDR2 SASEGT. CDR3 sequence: CASSVGQYQPQHF. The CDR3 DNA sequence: TGTGCCAGCAGTGTAGGACAGTATCAGCCCCAGCATTTT.

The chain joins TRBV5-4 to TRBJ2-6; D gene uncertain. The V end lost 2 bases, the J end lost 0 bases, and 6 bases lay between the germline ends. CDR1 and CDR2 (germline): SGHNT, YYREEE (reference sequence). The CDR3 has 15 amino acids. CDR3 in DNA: TGTGCCAGCAGCTTTGGCCACTCTGGGGCCAACGTCCTGACTTTC. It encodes CASSFGHSGANVLTF. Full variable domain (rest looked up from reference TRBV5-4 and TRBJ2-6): ETGVTQSPTHLIKTRGQQVTLRCSSQSGHNTVSWYQQALGQGPQFIFQYYREEENGRGNFPPRFSGLQFPNYSSELNVNALELDDSALYLCASSFGHSGANVLTFGAGSRLTVL.